A single sample gave rise to the 23 T cell receptor beta chains below, sequenced in a study of beta chain features in type 1 diabetes. Every isolated RNA sample was fully reverse transcribed, so sequencing captured expressed TCRB transcripts. Profiled with immunoSEQ multiplex PCR; TCRdb holds only in-frame clones, not every one. Here the sample spans about 160,000 clones, roughly 8% being singletons. The sample consisted of central memory CD4+ T cells from blood. The receptor set was obtained from a man between 18 and 35 years old in good health.

This clone has a handful of counts. The V and J genes are TRBV5-4 and TRBJ1-6, with D maybe TRBD1 (5 bases). CDR3 length: 15 amino acids. CDR1 and CDR2 (germline): SGHNT, YYREEE (reference sequence). V lost 4 bases and J lost 10, with 18 bases in between. The CDR3 spells CASSRDSPSGSPLHF. In DNA form, the CDR3 reads TGTGCCAGCAGCCGGGACTCTCCTTCCGGATCACCCCTCCACTTT. The complete variable domain, with remaining parts taken from reference TRBV5-4 and TRBJ1-6, reads ETGVTQSPTHLIKTRGQQVTLRCSSQSGHNTVSWYQQALGQGPQFIFQYYREEENGRGNFPPRFSGLQFPNYSSELNVNALELDDSALYLCASSRDSPSGSPLHFGNGTRLTVT.

This clone turned up a few times. V usage is TRBV2 and J usage is TRBJ1-5; 7 positions agree with TRBD1. CDR1 and CDR2 (germline): SNHLY, FYNNEI. V gave up 6 bases and J gave up 9 bases; unmatched junction bases: 11. CDR3 length equals 14 residues. CDR3 in amino acids: CASSPGTVDWPQHF. The CDR3 bases are TGTGCCAGCAGCCCCGGGACAGTAGATTGGCCCCAGCATTTT.

The chain couples TRBV27 to TRBJ1-2, with 10 bases fitting TRBD1. CDR3 size: 16 residues. Looked up from germline, CDR1 is MNHEY and CDR2 is SMNVEV (reference sequence). V shed 6 bases and J 8 bases; nucleotides not matched to a gene: 15. The CDR3 DNA follows: TGTGCCAGCAGCCAATACCCTATCGGGACAGGGGACGGCTACACCTTC. Protein: CASSQYPIGTGDGYTF.

The chain recombines TRBV20-1 with TRBJ2-3, with a weak D call TRBD2 (5 bases). V dropped 6 bases and J dropped 13 bases, with 17 bases sitting between them. Germline V gene lookup returns CDR1 DFQATT and CDR2 SNEGSKA (reference sequence). CDR3 length equals 11 residues. The CDR3 sequence: CSAEGTRVKYF. DNA of the CDR3: TGCAGTGCAGAGGGCACTAGGGTGAAGTATTTT.

In this sample, this clone turned up a few times. The chain couples TRBV5-1 to TRBJ1-1, with D possibly being TRBD1 (6 bases). Germline V gives CDR1 SGHRS, CDR2 YFSETQ. CDR3 length: 14 amino acids. V was cut by 0 bases and J by 5 bases, with 11 bases left in between. The CDR3 nucleotides read TGCGCCAGCAGCTTGGCTGTCCAGGGGACTGAAGCTTTCTTT. Translating it yields CASSLAVQGTEAFF.

This clone was found a few times. The chain has TRBV5-4 and TRBJ2-1; TRBD1 is a possible D gene (5 bases). Germline loops: CDR1 SGHNT, CDR2 YYREEE (reference sequence). The CDR3 loop spans 14 amino acids. V was trimmed by 5 bases and J by 5 bases, leaving 14 bases between them. The chain's CDR3 is CASRLGRVDNEQFF. The CDR3 DNA sequence: TGTGCCAGCAGGTTAGGCAGGGTGGACAATGAGCAGTTCTTC.

CDR3 nucleotides: TGTGCCACCAGCAGAGATCTGGCCGACAGCTATGGCTACACCTTC. Translating gives CATSRDLADSYGYTF. The chain is built from TRBV15 and TRBJ1-2, with a weak D call TRBD1 (5 bases). CDR1 is LNHNV, CDR2 YYDKDF, per germline (reference sequence). This CDR3 has 15 residues. V shed 0 bases and J shed 4 bases, with 12 bases lying between them.

The chain recombines TRBV29-1 with TRBJ2-5; tentatively, D is TRBD1 (5 bases). V lost 8 bases, J lost 3 bases, and 13 bases lay in between. This CDR3 spans 12 amino acids. Germline V gene sequence: CDR1 SQVTM, CDR2 ANQGSEA. CDR3 bases: TGCAGCCTCCTAGACAGCGAAGAGACCCAGTACTTC. Amino acids: CSLLDSEETQYF.

The V call is TRBV5-1, the J call TRBJ2-3; 8 positions match TRBD2. Trimming took 3 bases from V and 8 from J; bases not matched to a gene: 8. From germline, CDR1 is SGHRS and CDR2 YFSETQ. This CDR3 is built from 14 residues. DNA of the CDR3: TGCGCCAGCAGCTCCGGGGGGGCTGAGGGTACGCAGTATTTT. Its protein product is CASSSGGAEGTQYF. Using reference TRBV5-1 and TRBJ2-3 for the parts outside the CDR3, the full variable domain is KAGVTQTPRYLIKTRGQQVTLSCSPISGHRSVSWYQQTPGQGLQFLFEYFSETQRNKGNFPGRFSGRQFSNSRSEMNVSTLELGDSALYLCASSSGGAEGTQYFGPGTRLTVL.

This clone came up a few times. The genes are TRBV18 and TRBJ1-3, with D perhaps TRBD1 (6 bases). Trimming pared 11 bases from V and 0 bases from J, leaving 20 bases between. This CDR3 spans 16 amino acids. CDR1 is KGHSH, CDR2 LQKENI, per germline. The CDR3 sequence: CAHTTGQVISGNTIYF. CDR3 bases: TGTGCCCATACCACAGGGCAGGTCATCTCTGGAAACACCATATATTTT.

This clone was recorded many times. The genes are TRBV13 and TRBJ1-1, with 7 bases fitting TRBD1. The CDR3 sequence is 12 residues long. Per germline, CDR1 PRHDT and CDR2 FYEKMQ (reference sequence). Trimming at V came to 5 bases and at J to 10 bases, leaving 7 bases not matched to a gene. CDR3 DNA sequence: TGTGCCAGCAGCCCACTAAACAGGGGAGCTTTCTTT. This codes for CASSPLNRGAFF.

V gene TRBV10-3 combines with J gene TRBJ2-3, with 11 positions matching TRBD2. Germline V lookup: CDR1 ENHRY, CDR2 SYGVKD. Trimming at V came to 0 bases and at J to 6 bases, leaving 11 bases not matched to a gene. The CDR3 consists of 18 residues. The CDR3 reads CAISESPTSGALADTQYF. The DNA of the CDR3 is TGTGCCATCAGTGAGTCCCCGACTAGCGGGGCTCTAGCGGATACGCAGTATTTT.

This clone was seen a few times. The CDR3 here is CASSPPGTQPEKLFF. The CDR3 bases are TGTGCCAGCAGCCCTCCTGGGACACAGCCTGAAAAACTGTTTTTT. The chain recombines TRBV5-4 with TRBJ1-4; D is perhaps TRBD1 (6 bases). The germline CDR1 and CDR2 sequences are SGHNT and YYREEE (reference sequence). The CDR3 loop spans 15 amino acids. The V and J ends lost 4 bases and 7 bases respectively, with 17 bases between them.

Details on this clone: At the DNA level, this CDR3 is encoded by other sequences in the same sample as well. The chain has TRBV4-3 and TRBJ2-3, with 7 bases fitting TRBD2. CDR3 length: 16 amino acids. J was trimmed by 2 bases and V by 0 bases; bases with no gene match: 5. Germline lookup yields CDR1 LGHNA and CDR2 YSLEER. The CDR3 region is CASSQEASGYTDTQYF. CDR3 DNA sequence: TGCGCCAGCAGCCAAGAGGCTAGCGGATACACAGATACGCAGTATTTT.

This clone turned up a few times. V gene TRBV7-2 combines with J gene TRBJ2-7; a weak D match, TRBD2 (6 bases). Germline V gene data show CDR1 as SGHTA and CDR2 as FQGNSA. V was trimmed by 5 bases and J by 1 base, leaving 15 bases between them. This CDR3 has 15 amino acids. The DNA for the CDR3 is TGTGCCAGCAGCCCTTCGGGGACTCTATCCTACGAGCAGTACTTC. Amino acids: CASSPSGTLSYEQYF.

The rearrangement uses TRBV7-9 and TRBJ1-4, with D maybe TRBD1 (6 bases). The CDR3 is made up of 13 amino acids. Germline V gene sequence: CDR1 SEHNR, CDR2 FQNEAQ (reference sequence). V lost 2 bases and J 11 bases, leaving 12 bases between the germline ends. The CDR3: CASSLIRDNKLFF. The CDR3 region has the DNA TGTGCCAGCAGCTTAATAAGGGACAACAAACTGTTTTTT.

The J gene is TRBJ2-5, the V gene TRBV11-1; D is possibly TRBD1 (6 bases). This CDR3 spans 16 amino acids. CDR1 is SGHAT, CDR2 FQDESV, per germline (reference sequence). Trimming removed 1 base at V and 2 bases at J, with 14 bases between. The CDR3 DNA follows: TGTGCCAGCAGCTTAGTAGGGACAAGCAAACAAGAGACCCAGTACTTC. Translating it yields CASSLVGTSKQETQYF.

This clone was seen a handful of times. The V and J genes are TRBV9 and TRBJ2-3; D is perhaps TRBD2 (6 bases). V was cut by 3 bases and J by 4 bases, with 12 bases left in between. Germline lookup yields CDR1 SGDLS and CDR2 YYNGEE. The CDR3 has 14 residues. The CDR3 loop reads CASSAETRPDTQYF. The CDR3 DNA is TGTGCCAGCAGCGCCGAGACTAGACCAGATACGCAGTATTTT.

This clone was counted ten times or more. The genes are TRBV29-1 and TRBJ2-1; weak D call: TRBD2 (5 bases). The germline CDR1 and CDR2 sequences are SQVTM and ANQGSEA. With 7 bases removed from V and 13 bases from J, the gap between germline ends came to 8 bases. The CDR3 consists of 8 residues. The CDR3 here is CSGGLQFF. The CDR3 nucleotides read TGCAGCGGCGGGCTCCAGTTCTTC.

In this sample, this clone turned up a few times. This chain connects TRBV28 to TRBJ2-2, with 9 bases identical to TRBD2. CDR3 size: 15 residues. Unmatched junction bases numbered 6, after V lost 6 bases and J lost 4 bases. Germline CDR1 is MDHEN and CDR2 is SYDVKM. CDR3 region: CASRPSGTFTGELFF. As DNA, the CDR3 is TGTGCCAGCAGGCCTAGCGGGACGTTCACCGGGGAGCTGTTTTTT.

The rearrangement links TRBV11-2 to TRBJ1-1; tentative D call: TRBD1 (5 bases). Trimming stripped 2 bases from V and 5 bases from J, with 12 bases between. Germline lookup yields CDR1 SGHAT and CDR2 FQNNGV. The CDR3 consists of 14 residues. CDR3 residues: CASSLLWGETEAFF. In DNA form, the CDR3 reads TGTGCCAGCAGCTTACTATGGGGGGAGACTGAAGCTTTCTTT.

The table lists this clone with a few counts. Additional DNA sequences in this sample encode the identical CDR3. The rearrangement links TRBV7-9 to TRBJ1-2; TRBD1 matches 7 bases. Germline loops: CDR1 SEHNR, CDR2 FQNEAQ (reference sequence). Trimming cost V 4 bases and J 4 bases; bases outside gene matches: 3. The length of the CDR3 is 13 residues. CDR3 sequence: CASSSGQRYGYTF. CDR3 sequence (DNA): TGTGCCAGCAGCTCGGGACAGCGCTATGGCTACACCTTC.

This clone was seen a few times. This chain links TRBV30 with TRBJ1-5; 7 positions agree with TRBD1. With 4 bases clipped from V and 4 bases from J, the junction kept 4 bases outside the gene matches. The CDR3 length is 13 residues. Germline CDR1 reads GTSNPN; CDR2 reads SVGIG (reference sequence). The CDR3 DNA reads as TGTGCCTGGACTGGGACAGCGAATCAGCCCCAGCATTTT. Encoded protein: CAWTGTANQPQHF. The full variable domain, rest sourced from reference TRBV30 and TRBJ1-5, is SQTIHQWPATLVQPVGSPLSLECTVEGTSNPNLYWYRQAAGRGLQLLFYSVGIGQISSEVPQNLSASRPQDRQFILSSKKLLLSDSGFYLCAWTGTANQPQHFGDGTRLSIL.